Listed below are T cell receptor beta chains from one sample, sequenced in a study of blood T cells in healthy people across ages. MiXCR, run by TCRdb on the 5' RACE reads, gives a single entry per CDR3 protein. The data hold around 1,000,000 distinct CDR3 sequences, with about 25% observed a single time. The sample also formed part of further work on T cells of mothers and their children.

The source material was blood. These receptors were obtained from a girl aged 2 to 10 in good health. CDR3s include the opening cysteine and the closing phenylalanine or tryptophan. Fields, in order: D gene, J gene, V gene, clone size, CDR3 DNA, CDR3 protein. D genes are given only for firm matches. The listing skips clone size in some rows; elsewhere it reads once, few, many or a size class.

D gene: TRBD2
J gene: TRBJ2-5
V gene: TRBV27
clone size: few
CDR3 DNA: TGTGCCACTCTAAGGTTGGGCGGGGGTCCCCAAGAGACCCAGTACTTC
CDR3 protein: CATLRLGGGPQETQYF

D gene: .
J gene: TRBJ1-6
V gene: TRBV6-5
clone size: few
CDR3 DNA: TGTGCCAGCACCTGGGCTCGGAGTATTAATTCACCCCTCCACTTT
CDR3 protein: CASTWARSINSPLHF

D gene: .
J gene: TRBJ1-1
V gene: TRBV5-1
clone size: .
CDR3 DNA: TGCGCCAGCAGCCTCGACAACTCGGGCACTGAAGCTTTCTTT
CDR3 protein: CASSLDNSGTEAFF

D gene: .
J gene: TRBJ2-1
V gene: TRBV7-9
clone size: .
CDR3 DNA: TGTGCCAGCGGCTTCGCGGGGCCAAGCAATGAGCAGTTCTTC
CDR3 protein: CASGFAGPSNEQFF

D gene: .
J gene: TRBJ2-5
V gene: TRBV28
clone size: few
CDR3 DNA: TGTGCCAGCAGTATCCGACAGGTGCCCAGTGACTTC
CDR3 protein: CASSIRQVPSDF

D gene: TRBD2
J gene: TRBJ2-5
V gene: TRBV4-3
clone size: .
CDR3 DNA: TGCGCCAGCAGCCAAGGGCAGCGGGGGAACCAAGAGACCCAGTACTTC
CDR3 protein: CASSQGQRGNQETQYF

D gene: .
J gene: TRBJ2-3
V gene: TRBV5-1
clone size: once
CDR3 DNA: TGCGCCAGCAGCAGAACCCAGGGCAGGTCGACAGATACGCAGTATTTT
CDR3 protein: CASSRTQGRSTDTQYF

D gene: .
J gene: TRBJ1-4
V gene: TRBV3-1
clone size: .
CDR3 DNA: TGTGCCAGCAGTCACCGACAGAGCCGAAATGAAAAACTGTTTTTT
CDR3 protein: CASSHRQSRNEKLFF

D gene: .
J gene: TRBJ2-3
V gene: TRBV10-3
clone size: few
CDR3 DNA: TGTGCCATCAGTGATTTGGAGGCAGATACGCAGTATTTT
CDR3 protein: CAISDLEADTQYF

D gene: .
J gene: TRBJ1-2
V gene: TRBV5-1
clone size: .
CDR3 DNA: TGCGCCAGCAGCTTGGGAAGTCTGAGCGATGGCTACACCTTC
CDR3 protein: CASSLGSLSDGYTF

D gene: .
J gene: TRBJ2-5
V gene: TRBV19
clone size: .
CDR3 DNA: TGTGCCAGTAGTCCAAGTGGGCAGAAATTAGAGACCCAGTACTTC
CDR3 protein: CASSPSGQKLETQYF

D gene: .
J gene: TRBJ1-2
V gene: TRBV6-1
clone size: .
CDR3 DNA: TGTGCCAGCATTGAGGCAGGGTTCCATGGCTACACCTTC
CDR3 protein: CASIEAGFHGYTF

D gene: TRBD1
J gene: TRBJ2-5
V gene: TRBV14
clone size: .
CDR3 DNA: TGTGCCAGCAGCCTACAAGGGGGCGCCGGGACCCAGTACTTC
CDR3 protein: CASSLQGGAGTQYF

D gene: .
J gene: TRBJ2-5
V gene: TRBV12-3/TRBV12-4
clone size: .
CDR3 DNA: TGTGCCAGCAGCCTTACTAGTGTCGGTGGGACCCAGTACTTC
CDR3 protein: CASSLTSVGGTQYF

D gene: .
J gene: TRBJ1-2
V gene: TRBV18
clone size: .
CDR3 DNA: TGTGCCAGCTCACCGAGCTCGGACAGTTTCTATGGCTACACCTTC
CDR3 protein: CASSPSSDSFYGYTF

D gene: .
J gene: TRBJ2-1
V gene: TRBV6-2/TRBV6-3
clone size: few
CDR3 DNA: TGTGCCAGCAGTTCATTAGCGGAGGGGTCCGACAATGAGCAGTTCTTC
CDR3 protein: CASSSLAEGSDNEQFF

D gene: TRBD2
J gene: TRBJ2-1
V gene: TRBV20-1
clone size: .
CDR3 DNA: TGCAGTGCTGGGGGGACTAGCGGGGAGTGGGGTGAGCAGTTCTTC
CDR3 protein: CSAGGTSGEWGEQFF

D gene: .
J gene: TRBJ2-7
V gene: TRBV5-6
clone size: few
CDR3 DNA: TGTGCCAGCAGCTTGGGGGGGGATAACCCCTACGAGCAGTACTTC
CDR3 protein: CASSLGGDNPYEQYF

D gene: TRBD2
J gene: TRBJ2-3
V gene: TRBV7-2
clone size: few
CDR3 DNA: TGTGCCAGCAGCTCCTATCCTTTAGCGGGGGGACCTTATGATACGCAGTATTTT
CDR3 protein: CASSSYPLAGGPYDTQYF